Sequencing of this T cell receptor beta chain was carried out in a study of cytomegalovirus exposure and HLA in healthy donors. J was trimmed by 6 bases and V by 4 bases; bases with no gene match: 19. This CDR3 comprises 19 residues. CDR1 and CDR2 (germline): SGDLS, YYNGEE. Use of 60 Vbeta and 13 Jbeta primers characterized the PCR. Method: immunoSEQ multiplex PCR; TCRdb's copy keeps in-frame clones and lacks some. Of 100,000 to 150,000 clones listed, about 86% are singletons. Sequencing was done on a sample of PBMCs. The V and J genes are TRBV9 and TRBJ2-7; 13 positions match TRBD2. The sequence was obtained from a woman aged 25 to 45 in good health and CMV-seronegative. The CDR3 region has the DNA TGTGCCAGCAGCCCCACAGGACGAAAGGGGACTAGCGGGGTTATCGAGCAGTACTTC. It codes for CASSPTGRKGTSGVIEQYF.